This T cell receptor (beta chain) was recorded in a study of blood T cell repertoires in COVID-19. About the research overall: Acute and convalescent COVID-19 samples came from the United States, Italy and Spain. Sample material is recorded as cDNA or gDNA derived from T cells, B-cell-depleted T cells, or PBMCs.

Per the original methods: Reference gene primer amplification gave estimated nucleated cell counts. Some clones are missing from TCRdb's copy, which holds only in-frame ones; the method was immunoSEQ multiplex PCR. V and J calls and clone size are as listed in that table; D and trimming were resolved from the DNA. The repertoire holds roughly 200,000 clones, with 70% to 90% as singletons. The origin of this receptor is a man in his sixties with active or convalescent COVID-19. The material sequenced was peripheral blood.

This CDR3 is CASSEYLLEIAEAFF. The CDR3 DNA follows: TGTGCCAGCAGTGAATATCTCCTAGAAATTGCTGAAGCTTTCTTT. This chain links TRBV2 with TRBJ1-1; D unresolved. The CDR3 loop spans 15 amino acids. V dropped 2 bases and J dropped 6 bases, with 16 bases sitting between them. Per germline, CDR1 SNHLY and CDR2 FYNNEI.